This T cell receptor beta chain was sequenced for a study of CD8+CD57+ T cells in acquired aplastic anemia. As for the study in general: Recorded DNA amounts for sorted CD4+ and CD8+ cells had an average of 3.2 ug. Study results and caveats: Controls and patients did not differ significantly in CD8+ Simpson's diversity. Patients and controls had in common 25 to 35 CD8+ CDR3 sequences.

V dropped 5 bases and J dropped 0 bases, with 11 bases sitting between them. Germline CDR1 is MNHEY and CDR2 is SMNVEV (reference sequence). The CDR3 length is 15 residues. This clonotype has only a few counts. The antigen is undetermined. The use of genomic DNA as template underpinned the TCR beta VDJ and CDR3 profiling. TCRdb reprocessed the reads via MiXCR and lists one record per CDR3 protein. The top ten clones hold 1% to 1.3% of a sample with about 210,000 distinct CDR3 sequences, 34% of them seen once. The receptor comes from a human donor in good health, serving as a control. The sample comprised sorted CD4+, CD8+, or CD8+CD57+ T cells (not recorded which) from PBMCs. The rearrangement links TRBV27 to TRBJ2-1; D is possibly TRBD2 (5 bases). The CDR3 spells CASSLSASSYNEQFF. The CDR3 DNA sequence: TGTGCCAGCAGTCTTAGCGCCAGCTCCTACAATGAGCAGTTCTTC.